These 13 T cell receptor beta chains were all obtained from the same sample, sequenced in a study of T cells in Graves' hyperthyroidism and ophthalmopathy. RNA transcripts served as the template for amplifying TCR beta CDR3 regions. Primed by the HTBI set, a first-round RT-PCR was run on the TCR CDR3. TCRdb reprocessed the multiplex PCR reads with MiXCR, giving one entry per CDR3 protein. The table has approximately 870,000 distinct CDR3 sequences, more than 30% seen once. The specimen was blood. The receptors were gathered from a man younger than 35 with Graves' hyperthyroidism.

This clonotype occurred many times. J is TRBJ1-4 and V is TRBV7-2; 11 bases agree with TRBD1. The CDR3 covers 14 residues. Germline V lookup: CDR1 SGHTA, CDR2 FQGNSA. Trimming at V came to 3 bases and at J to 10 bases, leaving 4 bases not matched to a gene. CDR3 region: CASSLDRGPGKLFF. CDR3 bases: TGTGCCAGCAGCTTGGACAGGGGGCCGGGAAAACTGTTTTTT.

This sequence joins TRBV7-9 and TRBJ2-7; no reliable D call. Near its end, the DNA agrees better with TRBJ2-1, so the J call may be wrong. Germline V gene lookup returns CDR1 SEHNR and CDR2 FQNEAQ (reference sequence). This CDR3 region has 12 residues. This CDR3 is CASSLGDNEQFF. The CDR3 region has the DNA TGTGCCAGCAGCTTAGGGGATAATGAGCAGTTCTTC.

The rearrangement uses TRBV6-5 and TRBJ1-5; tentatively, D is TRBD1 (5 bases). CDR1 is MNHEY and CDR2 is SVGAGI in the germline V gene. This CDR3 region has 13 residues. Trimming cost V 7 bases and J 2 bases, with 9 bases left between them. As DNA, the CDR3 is TGTGCCAGCAAAGGGGTAGGCAATCAGCCCCAGCATTTT. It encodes CASKGVGNQPQHF.

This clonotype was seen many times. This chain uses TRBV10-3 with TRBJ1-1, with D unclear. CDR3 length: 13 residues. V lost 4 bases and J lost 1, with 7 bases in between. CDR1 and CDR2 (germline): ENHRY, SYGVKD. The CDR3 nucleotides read TGTGCCATCAGTGCGACGGGGAACACTGAAGCTTTCTTT. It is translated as CAISATGNTEAFF.

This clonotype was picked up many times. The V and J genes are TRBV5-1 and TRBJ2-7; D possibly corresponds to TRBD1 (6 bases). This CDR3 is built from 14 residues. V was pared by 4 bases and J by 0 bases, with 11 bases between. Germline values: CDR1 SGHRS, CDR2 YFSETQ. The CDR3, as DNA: TGCGCCAGCAGCCCCCCGGACAGCTCCTACGAGCAGTACTTC. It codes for CASSPPDSSYEQYF.

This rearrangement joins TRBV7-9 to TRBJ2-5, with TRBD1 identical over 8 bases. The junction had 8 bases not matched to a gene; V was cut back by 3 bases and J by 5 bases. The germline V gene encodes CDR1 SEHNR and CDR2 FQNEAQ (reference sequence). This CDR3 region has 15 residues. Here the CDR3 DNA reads TGTGCCAGCAGCTTGGAGCGGACAGGGCAGGAGACCCAGTACTTC. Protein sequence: CASSLERTGQETQYF.

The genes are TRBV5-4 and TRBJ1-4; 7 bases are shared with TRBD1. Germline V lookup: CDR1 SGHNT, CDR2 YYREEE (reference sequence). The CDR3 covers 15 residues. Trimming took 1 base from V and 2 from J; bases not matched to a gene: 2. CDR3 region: CASSLRGHTNEKLFF. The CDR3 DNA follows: TGTGCCAGCAGCTTGAGGGGGCACACTAATGAAAAACTGTTTTTT.

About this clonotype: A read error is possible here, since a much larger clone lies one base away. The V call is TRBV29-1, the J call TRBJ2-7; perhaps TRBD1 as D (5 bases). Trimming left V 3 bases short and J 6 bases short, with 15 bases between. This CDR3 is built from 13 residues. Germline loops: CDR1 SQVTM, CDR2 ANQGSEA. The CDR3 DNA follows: TGCAGCGTTGACGACCCTACAGGCCTCGAGCAGTACTTC. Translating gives CSVDDPTGLEQYF.

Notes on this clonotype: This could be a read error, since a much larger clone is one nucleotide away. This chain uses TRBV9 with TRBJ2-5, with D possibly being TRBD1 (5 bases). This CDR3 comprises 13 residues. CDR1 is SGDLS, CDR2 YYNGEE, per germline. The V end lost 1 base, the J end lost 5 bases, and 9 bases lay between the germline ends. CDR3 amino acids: CASSVWGSETQYF. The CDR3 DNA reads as TGTGCCAGCAGCGTATGGGGCAGTGAGACCCAGTACTTC. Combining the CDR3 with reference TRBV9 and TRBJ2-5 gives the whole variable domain DSGVTQTPKHLITATGQRVTLRCSPRSGDLSVYWYQQSLDQGLQFLIQYYNGEERAKGNILERFSAQQFPDLHSELNLSSLELGDSALYFCASSVWGSETQYFGPGTRLLVL.

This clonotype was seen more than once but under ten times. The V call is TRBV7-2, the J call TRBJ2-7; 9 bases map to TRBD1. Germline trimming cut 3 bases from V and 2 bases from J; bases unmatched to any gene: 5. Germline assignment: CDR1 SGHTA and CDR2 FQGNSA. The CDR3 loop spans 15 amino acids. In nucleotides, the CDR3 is TGTGCCAGCAGCTTTCCGGGACAGGGCACCTACGAGCAGTACTTC. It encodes CASSFPGQGTYEQYF.

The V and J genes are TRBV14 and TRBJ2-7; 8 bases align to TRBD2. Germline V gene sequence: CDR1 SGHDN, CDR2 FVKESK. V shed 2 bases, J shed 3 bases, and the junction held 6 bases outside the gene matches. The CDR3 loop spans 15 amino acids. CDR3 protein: CASSQSDSGVYEQYF. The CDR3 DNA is TGTGCCAGCAGCCAAAGCGATAGCGGGGTCTACGAGCAGTACTTC.

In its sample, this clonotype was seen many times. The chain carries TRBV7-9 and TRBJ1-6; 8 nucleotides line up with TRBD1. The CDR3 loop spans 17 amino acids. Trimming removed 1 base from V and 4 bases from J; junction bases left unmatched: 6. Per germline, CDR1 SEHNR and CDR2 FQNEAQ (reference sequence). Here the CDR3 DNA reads TGTGCCAGCAGCTTAGACCGACAGGGGCGATATAATTCACCCCTCCACTTT. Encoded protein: CASSLDRQGRYNSPLHF.

The CDR3 sequence is CASSSAGGLGHTEAFF. CDR3 nucleotides: TGTGCCAGCAGTTCCGCGGGGGGCCTAGGACACACTGAAGCTTTCTTT. This chain connects TRBV6-5 to TRBJ1-1, with TRBD1 as a possible D gene (6 bases). The germline CDR1 and CDR2 sequences are MNHEY and SVGAGI. There are 16 residues in the CDR3. Trimming stripped 4 bases from V and 3 bases from J, with 18 bases between.